The clone carrying this T cell receptor (beta chain) has just a few counts. This entry is derived from a study of T cell repertoires in cytomegalovirus infection. Study-level information: Through public TCR beta signatures, both CMV infection and matching HLA type were indicated.

TCRdb reprocessed the reads via MiXCR and lists one record per CDR3 protein. The sample records about 530,000 distinct CDR3 sequences, roughly 29% being singletons. From germline, CDR1 is LNHNV and CDR2 YYDKDF (reference sequence). This CDR3 has 18 residues. The V and J ends lost 0 bases and 7 bases, in that order; junction bases with no gene match: 10. This receptor was taken from a human donor in good health (CMV status not recorded). Some clones in this sample may be carry-over from other donors' samples. This chain joins TRBV15 and TRBJ2-1; 12 positions agree with TRBD2. Sample: PBMCs. The CDR3 loop is CATSREVLAGGIGNEQFF. CDR3 DNA: TGTGCCACCAGCAGAGAGGTACTAGCGGGAGGTATAGGGAATGAGCAGTTCTTC. Full variable domain (remainder filled in from reference TRBV15 and TRBJ2-1): DAMVIQNPRYQVTQFGKPVTLSCSQTLNHNVMYWYQQKSSQAPKLLFHYYDKDFNNEADTPDNFQSRRPNTSFCFLDIRSPGLGDTAMYLCATSREVLAGGIGNEQFFGPGTRLTVL.